This T cell receptor beta chain originates from a study of T-cell reconstitution after alpha-beta-depleted transplantation in children. Overall study findings and caveats: Day-60 TCRbeta diversity that was high in some patients was derived from surviving recipient T cells and thymic progenitors. Where alpha-beta T cells came from about two months after transplant was reportedly several hundred expanded graft clones. Most T-cell counts and diversity one year after the transplant came from T cells that were newly produced.

The CDR3 loop spans 13 amino acids. CDR1 is SGHAT and CDR2 is FQNNGV in the germline V gene. With 1 base removed from V and 8 bases from J, the gap between germline ends came to 11 bases. As to this clonotype: Its antigen is unidentified.

Unique molecular identifiers were incorporated into the prepared TCRbeta library. Using its own MiXCR run on the PCR reads, TCRdb lists one record per CDR3 protein. The sample records about 200,000 distinct CDR3 sequences, approximately 6.3% being singletons. The specimen was PBMCs, collected before TCRalphabeta/CD19-depleted stem cell transplant. This clonotype was sampled from a boy aged 2 to 10 with acute lymphoblastic leukemia, due to receive a stem cell transplant. The chain uses TRBV11-2 and TRBJ1-2; D is uncertain. CDR3 residues: CASSLVGDDGYTF. In DNA, the CDR3 is TGTGCCAGCAGCTTAGTTGGAGACGACGGCTACACCTTC. Drawing the rest from reference TRBV11-2 and TRBJ1-2, the complete variable domain is EAGVAQSPRYKIIEKRQSVAFWCNPISGHATLYWYQQILGQGPKLLIQFQNNGVVDDSQLPKDRFSAERLKGVDSTLKIQPAKLEDSAVYLCASSLVGDDGYTFGSGTRLTVV.